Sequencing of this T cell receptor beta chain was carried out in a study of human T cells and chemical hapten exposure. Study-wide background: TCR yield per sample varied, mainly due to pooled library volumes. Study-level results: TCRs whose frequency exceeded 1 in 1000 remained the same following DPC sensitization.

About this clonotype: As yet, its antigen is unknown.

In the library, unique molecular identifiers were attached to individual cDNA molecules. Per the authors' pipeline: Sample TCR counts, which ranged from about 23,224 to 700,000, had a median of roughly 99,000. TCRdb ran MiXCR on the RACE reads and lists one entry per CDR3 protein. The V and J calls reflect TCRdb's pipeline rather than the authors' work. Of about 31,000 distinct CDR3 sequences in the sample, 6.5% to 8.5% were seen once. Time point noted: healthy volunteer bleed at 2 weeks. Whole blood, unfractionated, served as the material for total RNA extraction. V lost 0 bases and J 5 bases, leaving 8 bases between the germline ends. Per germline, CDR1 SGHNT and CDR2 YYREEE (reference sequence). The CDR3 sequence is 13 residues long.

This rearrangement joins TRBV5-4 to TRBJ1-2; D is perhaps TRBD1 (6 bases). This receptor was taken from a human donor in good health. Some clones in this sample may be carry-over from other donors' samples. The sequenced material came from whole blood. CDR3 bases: TGTGCCAGCAGCTTGGACAGGGTTTATGGCTACACCTTC. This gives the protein CASSLDRVYGYTF.